This record concerns one T cell receptor (beta chain) sequence. Its antigen is not known. CDR1 is SQVTM, CDR2 ANQGSEA, per germline. The CDR3 loop spans 14 amino acids. Unmatched junction bases numbered 10, after V lost 7 bases and J lost 5 bases. The PCR had 60 Vbeta and 13 Jbeta primers. Clones were sequenced by immunoSEQ multiplex PCR, and TCRdb holds only the in-frame ones, with some missing. The sample has roughly 250,000 clones, about 66% seen once; the top ten hold under 3%. The data stem from a study of cytomegalovirus exposure and HLA in healthy donors. Looking at the study overall: Earlier, about 179 million T cells were analyzed, and about 100 million unique TCR beta sequences were found among them. Early released data comprised 80 million to 90 million unique TCRs from HLA-typed donors.

Whole-study results and caveats: It was reported that the classifier diagnosed cytomegalovirus status with high specificity and sensitivity in both the original and validation cohorts.

Sequences were obtained from PBMCs. The TCR comes from a female donor in good health and CMV-seronegative. The rearrangement uses TRBV29-1 and TRBJ2-5; 10 positions match TRBD1. The CDR3 spells CSGTGGLWGETQYF. In DNA form, the CDR3 reads TGCAGCGGGACAGGGGGGCTCTGGGGGGAGACCCAGTACTTC.